Listed below are T cell receptor beta chains from one sample, sequenced in a study of T cell clonotyping in hematopoietic cell transplantation. Profiling relied on immunoSEQ multiplex PCR, and the TCRdb table lists in-frame clones only, not all of them. The sample contains more than 65,000 clones, approximately 94% of which appear only once. Sequencing used peripheral blood mononuclear cells. The receptor source for this set is a man aged 50-60 years in good health. Some clones in this sample may be carry-over from other donors' samples. CDR3s leave out the opening cysteine and the closing phenylalanine or tryptophan. Each record gives: CDR3 length, V gene, clone size, CDR3 protein. Rows may omit the clone size; those that give it use once, few, many or a size class.

cdr3_length: 14; v_call: TRBV2; clone_size: NA; cdr3_aa: ASSEPPWTAQYEQY
cdr3_length: 9; v_call: TRBV28; clone_size: NA; cdr3_aa: ASGATDGYT
cdr3_length: 11; v_call: TRBV5-6; clone_size: NA; cdr3_aa: ASSLGSAVPQH
cdr3_length: 12; v_call: TRBV27; clone_size: NA; cdr3_aa: ASSSTRTGNGYT
cdr3_length: 11; v_call: TRBV16; clone_size: once; cdr3_aa: ASSQSGMTEAF
cdr3_length: 12; v_call: TRBV18; clone_size: NA; cdr3_aa: ASSDRGWNTEAF
cdr3_length: 16; v_call: TRBV7-2; clone_size: NA; cdr3_aa: ASSILPGQPSINYGYT
cdr3_length: 11; v_call: TRBV6-5; clone_size: NA; cdr3_aa: ASSFVQGRGYT
cdr3_length: 9; v_call: TRBV20-1; clone_size: NA; cdr3_aa: SAIGDNEQF
cdr3_length: 12; v_call: TRBV19; clone_size: NA; cdr3_aa: ASSPGTGRNEQY
cdr3_length: 14; v_call: TRBV4-3; clone_size: NA; cdr3_aa: ASSQDISRGAYEQY
cdr3_length: 10; v_call: TRBV7-2; clone_size: NA; cdr3_aa: ASSSAQETQY
cdr3_length: 14; v_call: TRBV2; clone_size: few; cdr3_aa: ASSGARSANTGELF
cdr3_length: 13; v_call: TRBV7-8; clone_size: NA; cdr3_aa: ASSPAGQGNQPQH
cdr3_length: 13; v_call: TRBV2; clone_size: NA; cdr3_aa: ASSVLRQDNQPQH
cdr3_length: 16; v_call: TRBV7-2; clone_size: NA; cdr3_aa: ASSLRSGTVANTGELF
cdr3_length: 12; v_call: TRBV6-5; clone_size: NA; cdr3_aa: ASSYAAGSHEQF
cdr3_length: 13; v_call: TRBV27; clone_size: NA; cdr3_aa: ASSLSRGDNQPQH
cdr3_length: 10; v_call: TRBV9; clone_size: NA; cdr3_aa: ASSSRPADTI
cdr3_length: 11; v_call: TRBV28; clone_size: few; cdr3_aa: ASSFGDMQPQH
cdr3_length: 15; v_call: TRBV19; clone_size: NA; cdr3_aa: ASQTSGGAAGTGELF
cdr3_length: 12; v_call: TRBV6-5; clone_size: NA; cdr3_aa: ASRAGLSTDTQY
cdr3_length: 13; v_call: TRBV7-2; clone_size: NA; cdr3_aa: ASSSSGVYNQPQH
cdr3_length: 14; v_call: TRBV15; clone_size: NA; cdr3_aa: ATSRERDILSYEQY
cdr3_length: 11; v_call: TRBV28; clone_size: NA; cdr3_aa: ASTQQGFQPQH
cdr3_length: 8; v_call: TRBV20-1; clone_size: NA; cdr3_aa: SAMRGEQY
cdr3_length: 12; v_call: TRBV5-4; clone_size: NA; cdr3_aa: ASSKRRITDTQY
cdr3_length: 13; v_call: TRBV30; clone_size: few; cdr3_aa: AWSTRPTNTGELF
cdr3_length: 15; v_call: TRBV29-1; clone_size: NA; cdr3_aa: SVEDQGPRDGSYEQY
cdr3_length: 14; v_call: TRBV4-2; clone_size: once; cdr3_aa: ASSQGAGGTGGEQF
cdr3_length: 10; v_call: TRBV29-1; clone_size: NA; cdr3_aa: SVTQGEHEQY
cdr3_length: 13; v_call: TRBV27; clone_size: NA; cdr3_aa: ASTVKFGYQETQY
cdr3_length: 14; v_call: TRBV7-3; clone_size: NA; cdr3_aa: ASSLTGGTNTGELF
cdr3_length: 13; v_call: TRBV7-2; clone_size: NA; cdr3_aa: ASSLGGQGYDEQY
cdr3_length: 12; v_call: TRBV5-8; clone_size: NA; cdr3_aa: ASSLRQGNQPQH
cdr3_length: 15; v_call: TRBV5-6; clone_size: NA; cdr3_aa: ASSPRPSGIHADTQY
cdr3_length: 14; v_call: TRBV7-2; clone_size: NA; cdr3_aa: ASSLVNMGFPDTQY
cdr3_length: 13; v_call: TRBV10-3; clone_size: NA; cdr3_aa: AISVTDFMNTEAF
cdr3_length: 15; v_call: TRBV19; clone_size: once; cdr3_aa: ASSIEGQTIGNQPQH
cdr3_length: 12; v_call: TRBV27; clone_size: NA; cdr3_aa: ASSGAGAGETQY
cdr3_length: 12; v_call: TRBV9; clone_size: NA; cdr3_aa: ASGLAGSYNEQF
cdr3_length: 12; v_call: TRBV7-9; clone_size: NA; cdr3_aa: ASDSGLVNTEAF
cdr3_length: 11; v_call: TRBV7-9; clone_size: few; cdr3_aa: ASSAAGPYEQY
cdr3_length: 15; v_call: TRBV7-6; clone_size: few; cdr3_aa: ASSERLAAHSYNEQF